The clone carrying this T cell receptor (beta chain) was found a few times. Its specificity is unknown. Quantitative 5'-RACE with molecular barcodes generated TCR beta libraries. TCRdb reprocessed the 5' RACE reads with MiXCR, giving one entry per CDR3 protein. The data hold 150,000 to 200,000 distinct CDR3 sequences, with 15% to 20% observed a single time. This sample is drawn from a study of CD8 T cells in ankylosing spondylitis. The CDR3 totals 15 residues. The germline V gene has CDR1 MNHEY and CDR2 SVGAGI. The J segment lost 7 bases and the V segment lost 2 bases, leaving 9 bases of the junction unmatched. The study, taken as a whole, reports: Significantly higher representation of disease-linked clones was reported for matched ankylosing spondylitis synovial fluid. Characteristic of ankylosing spondylitis blood, it appeared, was a TCR beta motif comprising roughly eight highly homologous variants.

The origin of this receptor is a male donor with ankylosing spondylitis or in good health (not recorded which). The sequencing input was blood, either unsorted or a sorted T cell fraction (not recorded which). The rearrangement links TRBV6-5 to TRBJ1-2, with 8 positions matching TRBD1. The CDR3 is CASSYAGGVLGGYTF. The DNA of the CDR3 is TGTGCCAGCAGTTACGCAGGGGGCGTCTTGGGTGGCTACACCTTC.